This TCR beta chain was sequenced during a study of response to subunit inactivated influenza vaccine. A single record per CDR3 protein comes from TCRdb applying MiXCR to the RT-PCR reads. Of about 540,000 distinct CDR3 sequences listed, roughly a quarter are singletons. Trimming cost V 1 base and J 1 base, with 7 bases left between them. The CDR3 spans 14 residues. The germline V gene encodes CDR1 SGHRS and CDR2 YFSETQ. This clonotype was picked up a small number of times. The same specimen was also included in a second study, on T cells expressing NK-cell markers. That source adds: Researchers built TCR beta cDNA using 5'RACE template switching with UMIs. All TCR beta repertoires analysed originated from sorted CD3+CD56+NKG2C+, CD3+CD56+NKG2C- and CD3+CD56-NKG2C+ T cells. HCMV serostatus: seven of eight sequenced donors positive, one negative.

Source: CD4+ T cells sorted from PBMCs, taken less than 13 days after vaccination. This receptor was taken from a man between 45 and 60 years old who received an inactivated influenza vaccine. The chain has TRBV5-1 and TRBJ2-3; D is unresolved. This CDR3 is CASSLTTRTDTQYF. The CDR3 DNA follows: TGCGCCAGCAGCTTGACAACTCGCACAGATACGCAGTATTTT.